Here is one TCR beta chain with its context. These data belong to a study of blood T cell repertoires in COVID-19. Background on the study: Spain, Italy and the United States supplied samples that represented acute and convalescent COVID-19. From T cells, B-cell-depleted T cells, or PBMCs came the material, which was cDNA or gDNA.

In the original processing: Reference gene primers were amplified, and this amplification served to estimate nucleated cell counts. Some clones are missing from TCRdb's copy, which holds only in-frame ones; the method was immunoSEQ multiplex PCR. Clonal size and the V and J genes are those of that table, whereas D and trimming came from the DNA. The profile shows 90,000 to 120,000 clones, 89% of them singletons. V lost 2 bases and J 5 bases, leaving 9 bases between the germline ends. CDR3 length: 13 amino acids. Germline values: CDR1 LGHNT, CDR2 FRNRAP. The gene calls are TRBV12-5 and TRBJ1-1; D is uncertain. Sequencing input: peripheral blood. The receptor was isolated from a man aged 35 to 55 with active or convalescent COVID-19. The CDR3 spells CASGLTGGTEAFF. The CDR3 region has the DNA TGTGCTAGTGGTTTGACGGGAGGGACTGAAGCTTTCTTT.